This T cell receptor (beta chain) was found in a study of T and B cells in COVID-19 patients. Looking at the study overall: Blood was sampled from COVID-19 patients who were either actively infected or recovered. Critical illness requiring mechanical ventilation or extracorporeal membrane oxygenation affected about 60% of the roughly 20 active-infection patients.

TRB rearrangements were amplified by multiplex PCR with BIOMED2 TRB-A/B primers. TCRdb ran MiXCR on the multiplex PCR reads and lists one entry per CDR3 protein. The sample carries about 450 distinct CDR3 sequences, roughly 23% recorded once. From blood, roughly 250-550 ng of genomic DNA served as TRB template. This clonotype ranks as medium-sized (0.01 to 0.1%). Germline V gives CDR1 LGHNA, CDR2 YNFKEQ. The CDR3 totals 14 residues. V lost 1 base and J 6 bases, leaving 9 bases between the germline ends. This receptor was taken from a human donor with active COVID-19. Sequencing was carried out using blood. The rearrangement links TRBV4-2 to TRBJ2-2; D unclear. The CDR3 here is CASSQGLLPGELFF. The DNA of the CDR3 is TGTGCCAGCAGCCAAGGACTTCTCCCCGGGGAGCTGTTTTTT.